This passage covers 32 T cell receptor beta chains from one sample sequenced in a study of molecular identifiers for immune sequencing clone quantification. TCRdb itself ran the PCR reads through MiXCR, one entry per CDR3 protein. The table includes approximately 97,000 distinct CDR3 sequences, roughly 26% detected once. Sequencing was performed on naive CD8+ T cells from blood, with Jurkat cell RNA spiked in. Subset specified: FACS-sorted CD8+CD4-CCR7+CD45RA+ naive T cells. These receptors all stem from a human donor in good health. Some libraries in this study had Jurkat cell RNA spiked in.

Regarding this clonotype: A much larger clone is a single base away; this may be a read error. This chain joins TRBV6-5 and TRBJ1-4; TRBD1 matches 10 bases. Trimming cost V 8 bases and J 6 bases; bases outside gene matches: 6. Per germline, CDR1 MNHEY and CDR2 SVGAGI. The CDR3 consists of 14 residues. The CDR3 nucleotides read TGTGCCAGCGGTTTGGGGACAGGGGATGAAAAACTGTTTTTT. Residues: CASGLGTGDEKLFF.

This clonotype was seen a single time. This sequence joins TRBV5-1 and TRBJ2-7, with D possibly being TRBD1 or TRBD2 (5 bases each). This CDR3 has 13 amino acids. Deletions cut 3 bases from V and 2 bases from J, with 9 bases between. The germline gives CDR1 SGHRS, CDR2 YFSETQ. CDR3 bases: TGCGCCAGCAGCTGGGACGATCCCTACGAGCAGTACTTC. Residues: CASSWDDPYEQYF. The full variable domain, in which reference TRBV5-1 and TRBJ2-7 provide the parts outside the CDR3, is KAGVTQTPRYLIKTRGQQVTLSCSPISGHRSVSWYQQTPGQGLQFLFEYFSETQRNKGNFPGRFSGRQFSNSRSEMNVSTLELGDSALYLCASSWDDPYEQYFGPGTRLTVT.

This clonotype appeared once. A much larger clone lies one base from this, so it may be a read error. The J gene is TRBJ1-1, the V gene TRBV28, with D possibly being TRBD1 (6 bases). The ends were cut back, 6 bases at V and 12 bases at J, with 23 bases in the middle. There are 14 residues in the CDR3. Germline V gives CDR1 MDHEN, CDR2 SYDVKM. In DNA form, the CDR3 reads TGTGCCAGCAGCCAATTGGGGGGGGGCCAATCAACTTTCTTT. Amino acid sequence: CASSQLGGGQSTFF.

About this clonotype itself: It may be a read error: a sequence one base away is much more abundant. As DNA, the CDR3 is TGTGCCAGCAGGACTAGCGGGAGGACCGCGCAGTACTTC. It codes for CASRTSGRTAQYF. V is TRBV5-5 and J is TRBJ2-7; 13 bases align to TRBD2. Germline CDR1 is SGHKS and CDR2 is YYEKEE (reference sequence). V lost 5 bases and J lost 9; bases outside the gene matches: 5. This CDR3 comprises 13 residues.

The chain has TRBV6-1 and TRBJ2-1; D is unresolved. Germline loops: CDR1 MNHNS, CDR2 SASEGT. This CDR3 is built from 12 residues. Trimming removed 2 bases at V and 9 bases at J, with 8 bases between. The DNA for the CDR3 is TGTGCCAGCAGTGAAATCGTGACTGAGCAGTTCTTC. It encodes CASSEIVTEQFF.

This clonotype was counted ten times or more. V is TRBV19 and J is TRBJ2-3; a possible D gene is TRBD2 (6 bases). Looked up from germline, CDR1 is LNHDA and CDR2 is SQIVND (reference sequence). Trimming pared 5 bases from V and 1 base from J, leaving 19 bases between. The CDR3 length is 17 residues. DNA for the CDR3: TGTGCCAGTAGTCCGCGTTCTGGCGGGGTCCGCACAGATACGCAGTATTTT. This sequence encodes CASSPRSGGVRTDTQYF.

This clonotype was detected a few times. The rearrangement uses TRBV7-9 and TRBJ2-3, with D maybe TRBD1 (6 bases). The CDR3 length is 14 residues. The ends were cut back, 4 bases at V and 3 bases at J, with 11 bases in the middle. Looked up from germline, CDR1 is SEHNR and CDR2 is FQNEAQ (reference sequence). The CDR3 loop is CASSSWTETDTQYF. The CDR3, as DNA: TGTGCCAGCAGCTCGTGGACAGAGACAGATACGCAGTATTTT. The full variable domain, rest sourced from reference TRBV7-9 and TRBJ2-3, is DTGVSQNPRHKITKRGQNVTFRCDPISEHNRLYWYRQTLGQGPEFLTYFQNEAQLEKSRLLSDRFSAERPKGSFSTLEIQRTEQGDSAMYLCASSSWTETDTQYFGPGTRLTVL.

Worth noting for this clonotype: This could be a read error, since a much larger clone is one nucleotide away. J is TRBJ1-1 and V is TRBV5-1, with 7 nucleotides matching TRBD1. The CDR3 is 15 residues long. The V gene end was trimmed by 4 bases and the J gene end by 5 bases; junction bases not matched to a gene: 11. From germline, CDR1 is SGHRS and CDR2 YFSETQ. CDR3 nucleotide sequence: TGCGCCAGCAGCGTAAGCAGGGGGAGTGAGACTGAAGCTTTCTTT. It yields the protein CASSVSRGSETEAFF.

This clonotype was recorded once. One base away lies a much larger clone, so this may be a sequencing read error. This sequence joins TRBV11-1 and TRBJ2-3; D is perhaps TRBD2 (5 bases). The length of the CDR3 is 17 residues. V dropped 5 bases and J dropped 1 base, with 19 bases sitting between them. Germline lookup yields CDR1 SGHAT and CDR2 FQDESV (reference sequence). CDR3 residues: CASSQRTGGERTDTQYF. The DNA of the CDR3 is TGTGCCAGCAGCCAGAGAACCGGAGGAGAGCGCACAGATACGCAGTATTTT.

This clonotype was picked up many times. The chain is built from TRBV7-2 and TRBJ2-3; 9 nucleotides line up with TRBD2. V was clipped by 6 bases and J by 2 bases; unmatched bases: 9. The V gene's germline CDR1 is SGHTA and CDR2 FQGNSA. There are 16 residues in the CDR3. The CDR3 DNA sequence: TGTGCCAGCAGACCCACTAGCGGGTATTTCACAGATACGCAGTATTTT. It encodes CASRPTSGYFTDTQYF.

This clonotype has a count of ten or more. This chain uses TRBV7-9 with TRBJ2-5, with D possibly TRBD1 on 5 matching bases. Trimming stripped 5 bases from V and 0 bases from J, with 16 bases between. The CDR3 contains 16 residues. In germline, CDR1 is SEHNR, CDR2 FQNEAQ (reference sequence). The chain's CDR3 is CASSQGGLTYQETQYF. The CDR3 DNA sequence: TGTGCCAGCAGCCAGGGTGGCTTGACGTACCAAGAGACCCAGTACTTC.

The table lists this clonotype with many counts. The V gene is TRBV14, the J gene TRBJ2-6; unclear D gene. The germline V gene encodes CDR1 SGHDN and CDR2 FVKESK. Trimming left V 2 bases short and J 0 bases short, with 5 bases between. The CDR3 is 15 amino acids. The CDR3 is CASSQFVSGANVLTF. CDR3 nucleotide sequence: TGTGCCAGCAGCCAATTCGTCTCTGGGGCCAACGTCCTGACTTTC.

This clonotype was detected many times. The chain carries TRBV3-1 and TRBJ2-2; D call uncertain. V gave up 1 base and J gave up 2 bases, with 8 bases separating them. The CDR3 totals 15 residues. The germline gives CDR1 LGHDT, CDR2 YNNKEL (reference sequence). CDR3 bases: TGTGCCAGCAGCCAAGGAAAGGAAAACACCGGGGAGCTGTTTTTT. It encodes CASSQGKENTGELFF.

About this clonotype itself: It may be a read error: a sequence one base away is much more abundant. This rearrangement joins TRBV5-1 to TRBJ2-7; D uncertain. The CDR3 covers 14 residues. The germline CDR1 and CDR2 sequences are SGHRS and YFSETQ. The CDR3 DNA is TGCGCCAGCAGCTTTGGCGGCAGCTCCTACGAGCGGTACTTC. Amino acids: CASSFGGSSYERYF.

This clonotype has at least ten counts. V is TRBV21-1 and J is TRBJ2-7; the table names TRBD1, a call not compared with the DNA. TRBV21-1 is designated a pseudogene. This CDR3 spans 15 amino acids. CDR3 loop: CASSSRTGSSYEQYF. The CDR3 DNA sequence: TGTGCCAGCAGCTCGAGGACAGGGTCCTCCTACGAGCAGTACTTC.

This clonotype was picked up a small number of times. Given a much more abundant clone one base away, this may be a read error. The CDR3 loop is CASSGCGAGWEQYF. CDR3 nucleotide sequence: TGTGCCAGCAGTGGCTGCGGGGCCGGCTGGGAGCAGTACTTC. The V and J genes are TRBV25-1 and TRBJ2-7, with D maybe TRBD2 (6 bases). V lost 4 bases and J 7 bases, leaving 17 bases between the germline ends. Germline CDR1 and CDR2: MGHDK and SYGVNS. The CDR3 spans 14 residues.

The table lists this clonotype with many counts. This chain links TRBV28 with TRBJ2-5, with D maybe TRBD1 (6 bases). CDR3 length: 15 residues. Trimming took off 6 bases at V and 2 bases at J, with 16 bases between the two ends. CDR1 and CDR2 from the germline V gene are MDHEN and SYDVKM. Here the CDR3 DNA reads TGTGCCAGCAGACGGGGAGTGGGACATCAAGAGACCCAGTACTTC. It is translated as CASRRGVGHQETQYF.

This clonotype was counted only a few times. V and J are TRBV27 and TRBJ2-7; 10 bases match TRBD1. V was clipped by 3 bases and J by 2 bases; unmatched bases: 7. Germline CDR1 is MNHEY and CDR2 is SMNVEV (reference sequence). The CDR3 has 16 residues. CDR3 sequence reads: CASSFLGGTGAYEQYF. The CDR3 DNA sequence: TGTGCCAGCAGTTTCCTTGGTGGGACAGGGGCCTACGAGCAGTACTTC.

This clonotype appeared many times. V is TRBV6-5 and J is TRBJ1-5; D not resolved. Looked up from germline, CDR1 is MNHEY and CDR2 is SVGAGI. The CDR3 runs 10 residues. The ends were cut back, 8 bases at V and 9 bases at J, with 8 bases in the middle. CDR3 residues: CASVFPPQHF. The CDR3 DNA reads TGTGCCAGCGTATTCCCGCCCCAGCATTTT.

The sample holds many counts of this clonotype. The chain uses TRBV6-1 and TRBJ2-4, with D possibly being TRBD2 (6 bases). Between the trimmed V and J ends, which lost 6 bases and 3 bases, there was a span of 18 bases. The CDR3 has 16 residues. The germline gives CDR1 MNHNS, CDR2 SASEGT. CDR3 nucleotides: TGTGCCAGCAGATCAGTAGTAGCGGTGGTCAAAAACATTCAGTACTTC. Translating it yields CASRSVVAVVKNIQYF.

This clonotype was observed at least ten times. This chain links TRBV29-1 with TRBJ2-3; D is unclear. With 2 bases removed from V and 4 bases from J, the gap between germline ends came to 10 bases. The CDR3 is 13 amino acids. Germline lookup yields CDR1 SQVTM and CDR2 ANQGSEA. Here the CDR3 reads CSVENPNSDTQYF. Written as DNA, the CDR3 is TGCAGCGTTGAAAACCCCAATTCAGATACGCAGTATTTT.

Concerning this clonotype: One base away lies a much larger clone, so this may be a sequencing read error. This rearrangement joins TRBV9 to TRBJ1-5, with D possibly TRBD1 on 5 matching bases. The CDR3 consists of 15 residues. CDR1 SGDLS and CDR2 YYNGEE come from the germline V gene. CDR3 loop: CASSVGGGSSQPQHF. The CDR3 DNA follows: TGTGCCAGCAGCGTAGGTGGGGGGAGCAGTCAGCCCCAGCATTTT.

Regarding this clonotype: A junction boundary mismatches the germline segment, possibly from a read error. V usage is TRBV28 and J usage is TRBJ1-1; unclear D gene. The germline gives CDR1 MDHEN, CDR2 SYDVKM. The CDR3 has 12 residues. The DNA of the CDR3 is TGTGCCAGCAGAGATGCAAACACTGAAGCTTCCTTT. It codes for CASRDANTEASF.

As concerns this clonotype: This CDR3 is missing its conserved last phenylalanine or tryptophan, likely due to a read error. This chain joins TRBV13 and TRBJ1-1; unclear D gene. CDR3 length equals 13 residues. Germline values: CDR1 PRHDT, CDR2 FYEKMQ (reference sequence). With 0 bases removed from V and 3 bases from J, the gap between germline ends came to 5 bases. CDR3 bases: TGTGCCAGCAGCTTAGGCGGTGACACTGAAGCTTTCTTA. This gives the protein CASSLGGDTEAFL.

The sample holds many counts of this clonotype. The chain is built from TRBV6-5 and TRBJ2-7; the D gene is possibly TRBD2 (5 bases). V was shortened by 5 bases and J by 7 bases, with 15 bases between the two germline ends. The length of the CDR3 is 13 residues. Germline V CDR1 and CDR2: MNHEY, SVGAGI. The CDR3 nucleotides read TGTGCCAGCAGTACGGGGTCTGTTCGAGAGCAGTACTTC. Its translation: CASSTGSVREQYF.

Comments on this clonotype: Given a much more abundant clone one base away, this may be a read error. V usage is TRBV6-2 or TRBV6-3 and J usage is TRBJ1-6; D uncertain. Germline V lookup: CDR1 MNHEY, CDR2 SVGEGT. Trimming stripped 2 bases from V and 12 bases from J, with 8 bases between. The CDR3 extends over 12 amino acids. The CDR3 sequence is CASSYVKGPLHF. The CDR3 region has the DNA TGTGCCAGCAGTTACGTGAAGGGACCCCTCCACTTT.

This clonotype appeared many times. For the CDR3, the DNA is TGTGCCACCAGCAGAAGGTCCTCCTACGAGCAGTACTTC. Encoded protein: CATSRRSSYEQYF. The gene calls are TRBV15 and TRBJ2-7; D uncertain. Trimming took off 2 bases at V and 0 bases at J, with 5 bases between the two ends. This CDR3 spans 13 amino acids. The germline gives CDR1 LNHNV, CDR2 YYDKDF (reference sequence).

The chain is built from TRBV15 and TRBJ2-7; D call uncertain. This CDR3 is 13 amino acids long. Trimming shortened V by 3 bases and J by 3 bases, and 9 bases separated the two germline ends. Germline V gives CDR1 LNHNV, CDR2 YYDKDF (reference sequence). The chain's CDR3 is CATSSGTCYEQYF. The CDR3, as DNA: TGTGCCACCAGCAGTGGCACGTGCTACGAGCAGTACTTC.

There are a few counts of this clonotype. V and J are TRBV4-1 and TRBJ1-5, with D perhaps TRBD1 (6 bases). Germline V gene lookup returns CDR1 MGHRA and CDR2 YSYEKL. This CDR3 is 15 amino acids long. V lost 3 bases to trimming and J lost 3 bases, with 12 bases between them. The CDR3 DNA reads as TGCGCCAGCAGCCAGGGGGGCACATCCAATCAGCCCCAGCATTTT. Amino acids: CASSQGGTSNQPQHF.

This clonotype was picked up many times. This sequence joins TRBV20-1 and TRBJ2-4, with D possibly TRBD2 on 6 matching bases. Trimming pared 1 base from V and 3 bases from J, leaving 7 bases between. CDR3 length: 13 amino acids. CDR1 is DFQATT and CDR2 is SNEGSKA in the germline V gene (reference sequence). Written as DNA, the CDR3 is TGCAGTGCTAGAGTAGCGGACAAAAACATTCAGTACTTC. Protein: CSARVADKNIQYF.

This clonotype has a handful of counts. With a much larger clone just one base away, this may be a read error. J is TRBJ1-1 and V is TRBV12-3 or TRBV12-4, with a weak D call TRBD1 (5 bases). CDR3 length: 13 amino acids. CDR3 amino acids: CAGSFRTGSEAFF. CDR3 nucleotides: TGTGCCGGCAGTTTTAGAACAGGATCTGAAGCTTTCTTT.

This sequence joins TRBV6-5 and TRBJ1-2, with TRBD1 matching over 7 bases. J was trimmed by 7 bases and V by 3 bases; bases with no gene match: 11. The CDR3 totals 15 residues. The V gene's germline CDR1 is MNHEY and CDR2 SVGAGI. The DNA of the CDR3 is TGTGCCAGCAGTTATTCCACAGGGGATGGCTGTGGCTACACCTTC. This codes for CASSYSTGDGCGYTF.